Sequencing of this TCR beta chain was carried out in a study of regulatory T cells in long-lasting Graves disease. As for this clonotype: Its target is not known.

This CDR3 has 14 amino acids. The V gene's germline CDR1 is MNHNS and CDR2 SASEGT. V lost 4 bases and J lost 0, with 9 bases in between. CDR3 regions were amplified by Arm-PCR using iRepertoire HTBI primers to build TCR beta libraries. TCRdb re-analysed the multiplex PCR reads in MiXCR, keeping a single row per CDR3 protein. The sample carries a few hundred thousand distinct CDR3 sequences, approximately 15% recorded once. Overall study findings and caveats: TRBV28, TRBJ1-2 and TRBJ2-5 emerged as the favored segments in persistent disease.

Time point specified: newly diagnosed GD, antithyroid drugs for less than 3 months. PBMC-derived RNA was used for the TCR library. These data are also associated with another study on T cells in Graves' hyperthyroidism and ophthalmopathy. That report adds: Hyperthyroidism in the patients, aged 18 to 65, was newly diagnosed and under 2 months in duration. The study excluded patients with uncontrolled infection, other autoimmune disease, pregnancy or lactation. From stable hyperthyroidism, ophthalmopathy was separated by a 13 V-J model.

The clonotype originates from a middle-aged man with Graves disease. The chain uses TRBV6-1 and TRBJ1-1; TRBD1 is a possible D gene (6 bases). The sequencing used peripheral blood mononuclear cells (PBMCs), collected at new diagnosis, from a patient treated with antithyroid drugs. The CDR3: CASSGTALNTEAFF. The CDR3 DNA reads TGTGCCAGCAGTGGGACAGCCCTGAACACTGAAGCTTTCTTT.